This T cell receptor (beta chain) was observed in a study of tumor-infiltrating lymphocytes in primary liver carcinoma. As for the study in general: Recorded tumor stage was T1-T3 N0M0, with diameters of roughly 4.2 to 11 cm.

The input was roughly 0.5 ug total RNA; TCR beta cDNA was made from it with a constant-region primer. Libraries for TCR beta were built through three nested multiplex PCR rounds, which together made up a slightly modified ARM-PCR procedure. One entry per CDR3 protein results from TCRdb running MiXCR on the multiplex PCR reads. This table has fewer than 85,000 distinct CDR3 sequences, roughly 71% appearing once. Joint extraction of RNA and DNA used about 17-30 mg of bulk tissue that was unsorted. Those sampled were patients whose primary liver carcinoma was treated by surgical resection. As concerns this clonotype: Its antigen is still unknown. One junction end disagrees with the germline gene, perhaps due to a read error.

Whole-study findings and limits: Tumor-adjacent and tumor-blood pairs showed less overlap than tumor region pairs.

Sample: tumor-adjacent normal liver tissue. This TCR came from a man in his forties with primary liver carcinoma and hepatitis B virus infection.

CDR3 nucleotide sequence: TGTGCCAGCAGTCCCAGGACAGGGGCTCCCATCTCCTATAATGAGCAGTTCTTC. Translation gives CASSPRTGAPISYNEQFF. The chain recombines TRBV6-2 or TRBV6-3 with TRBJ2-1, with TRBD1 identical over 9 bases. This CDR3 has 18 amino acids. Germline CDR1 is MNHEY and CDR2 is SVGEGT.